This T cell receptor (beta chain) was sequenced in a study of T cells after yellow fever vaccination. The study's findings and limits: Peaking faster, on day 5 versus 15, the secondary response was nonetheless weaker.

A word on this clonotype: Antigen specificity is unknown.

A universal primer site and UMIs were added as TCR cDNA was made by 5'RACE template switching. TCRdb independently ran MiXCR on the 5' RACE reads; one entry per CDR3 protein. This table holds about 300,000 distinct CDR3 sequences, 3% to 4.5% found once. V was pared by 6 bases and J by 12 bases, with 14 bases between. Germline-derived CDR1 and CDR2 are SGHAT and FQNNGV. This CDR3 is 12 amino acids long. The sequences come from PBMCs, collected 5 days after the yellow fever booster vaccination. This clonotype was obtained from a man between 18 and 35 years old who received the YFV17D yellow fever vaccine. This chain uses TRBV11-2 with TRBJ1-4, with D unresolved. CDR3 region: CASSITIEELFF. The CDR3, as DNA: TGTGCCAGCAGTATAACTATAGAAGAACTGTTTTTT.